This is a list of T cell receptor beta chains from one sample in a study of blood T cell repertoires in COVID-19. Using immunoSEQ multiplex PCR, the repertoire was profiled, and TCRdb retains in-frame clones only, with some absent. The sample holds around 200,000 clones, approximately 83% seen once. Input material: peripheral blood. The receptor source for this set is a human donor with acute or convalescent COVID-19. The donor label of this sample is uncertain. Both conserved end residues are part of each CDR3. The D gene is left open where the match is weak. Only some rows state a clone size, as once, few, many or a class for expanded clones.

cdr3_aa: CASSPGNGYTF
cdr3_nt: TGTGCCAGCAGCCCAGGGAATGGCTACACCTTC
clone_size: .
d_call: .
v_call: TRBV7-2
j_call: TRBJ1-2

cdr3_aa: CASSRQFASGGQETQYF
cdr3_nt: TGCGCCAGCAGCCGACAATTTGCTAGCGGGGGGCAAGAGACCCAGTACTTC
clone_size: .
d_call: TRBD2
v_call: TRBV4-1
j_call: TRBJ2-5

cdr3_aa: CASRLNYEQYF
cdr3_nt: TGTGCCAGCAGACTTAACTACGAGCAGTACTTC
clone_size: .
d_call: .
v_call: TRBV28
j_call: TRBJ2-7

cdr3_aa: CASSLGLAGPYEQYF
cdr3_nt: TGTGCCAGCAGCTTAGGGCTAGCGGGACCCTACGAGCAGTACTTC
clone_size: few
d_call: TRBD2
v_call: TRBV7-2
j_call: TRBJ2-7

cdr3_aa: CASSEALADQPQHF
cdr3_nt: TGTGCCAGCAGTGAGGCCCTGGCGGATCAGCCCCAGCATTTT
clone_size: .
d_call: .
v_call: TRBV2
j_call: TRBJ1-5

cdr3_aa: CASGLRASGRAEVEQFF
cdr3_nt: TGTGCTAGTGGTCTACGCGCTAGCGGGAGGGCCGAGGTTGAGCAGTTCTTC
clone_size: .
d_call: TRBD2
v_call: TRBV12-5
j_call: TRBJ2-1

cdr3_aa: CASSLSLAGDGELFF
cdr3_nt: TGCGCCAGCAGCTTGAGTCTAGCGGGAGACGGGGAGCTGTTTTTT
clone_size: once
d_call: TRBD2
v_call: TRBV5-1
j_call: TRBJ2-2

cdr3_aa: CAWSRDTGELFF
cdr3_nt: TGTGCCTGGAGTCGAGACACCGGGGAGCTGTTTTTT
clone_size: once
d_call: .
v_call: TRBV30
j_call: TRBJ2-2

cdr3_aa: CASSEALIQGAVVNTEAFF
cdr3_nt: TGTGCCAGCAGTGAAGCGCTTATACAGGGTGCTGTCGTGAACACTGAAGCTTTCTTT
clone_size: few
d_call: .
v_call: TRBV2
j_call: TRBJ1-1

cdr3_aa: CASSSRGQPQHF
cdr3_nt: TGTGCCAGCAGCTCAAGGGGACAGCCCCAGCATTTT
clone_size: .
d_call: .
v_call: TRBV7-2
j_call: TRBJ1-5

cdr3_aa: CASSLGGGFNEKLFF
cdr3_nt: TGTGCCAGCAGCTTAGGGGGGGGTTTTAATGAAAAACTGTTTTTT
clone_size: .
d_call: .
v_call: TRBV7-2
j_call: TRBJ1-4

cdr3_aa: CASSFSGTSFTEAFF
cdr3_nt: TGTGCCAGCAGTTTTTCCGGGACATCTTTCACTGAAGCTTTCTTT
clone_size: .
d_call: .
v_call: TRBV6-6
j_call: TRBJ1-1

cdr3_aa: CASSPLYAVLNTEAFF
cdr3_nt: TGTGCCAGCTCACCACTTTATGCGGTATTGAACACTGAAGCTTTCTTT
clone_size: .
d_call: .
v_call: TRBV18
j_call: TRBJ1-1

cdr3_aa: CASSAARGGGATGELFF
cdr3_nt: TGTGCCAGCAGCGCTGCGAGGGGGGGCGGGGCGACCGGGGAGCTGTTTTTT
clone_size: .
d_call: .
v_call: TRBV7-3
j_call: TRBJ2-2

cdr3_aa: CASSVGGGAGYEQYF
cdr3_nt: TGTGCCAGCAGCGTAGGTGGGGGGGCAGGATACGAGCAGTACTTC
clone_size: .
d_call: .
v_call: TRBV9
j_call: TRBJ2-7

cdr3_aa: CASSLPGDTQYF
cdr3_nt: TGTGCCAGCAGCCTCCCTGGCGATACGCAGTATTTT
clone_size: once
d_call: .
v_call: TRBV7-3
j_call: TRBJ2-3

cdr3_aa: CSVELWGVHTIYF
cdr3_nt: TGCAGCGTTGAATTATGGGGGGTACACACCATATATTTT
clone_size: .
d_call: .
v_call: TRBV29-1
j_call: TRBJ1-3

cdr3_aa: CASSSRTSGGEETQYF
cdr3_nt: TGTGCCAGCAGCTCACGAACTAGCGGAGGGGAAGAGACCCAGTACTTC
clone_size: .
d_call: TRBD2
v_call: TRBV11-3
j_call: TRBJ2-5

cdr3_aa: CASSQGQGGNTIYF
cdr3_nt: TGCGCCAGCAGCCAGGGACAGGGAGGAAACACCATATATTTT
clone_size: .
d_call: TRBD1
v_call: TRBV5-1
j_call: TRBJ1-3

cdr3_aa: CASSEAGDRQNTIYF
cdr3_nt: TGTGCCAGCAGTGAAGCCGGGGACAGACAAAACACCATATATTTT
clone_size: few
d_call: TRBD1
v_call: TRBV6-1
j_call: TRBJ1-3

cdr3_aa: CASSINGGGPTTNEKLFF
cdr3_nt: TGTGCCAGTAGTATTAATGGAGGGGGCCCCACAACTAATGAAAAACTGTTTTTT
clone_size: once
d_call: TRBD1
v_call: TRBV19
j_call: TRBJ1-4

cdr3_aa: CASRDRVNEKLFF
cdr3_nt: TGTGCCAGCAGGGACAGAGTTAATGAAAAACTGTTTTTT
clone_size: .
d_call: .
v_call: TRBV25-1
j_call: TRBJ1-4

cdr3_aa: CSARSGTGYSEQYF
cdr3_nt: TGCAGCGCCCGTTCCGGGACAGGATATTCCGAGCAGTACTTC
clone_size: .
d_call: TRBD1
v_call: TRBV29-1
j_call: TRBJ2-7

cdr3_aa: CASTLGPRGSPLHF
cdr3_nt: TGTGCCAGCACCCTCGGGCCACGGGGGTCACCCCTCCACTTT
clone_size: .
d_call: .
v_call: TRBV5-4
j_call: TRBJ1-6

cdr3_aa: CASSLGVPNEQFF
cdr3_nt: TGCGCCAGCAGCTTGGGAGTTCCCAATGAGCAGTTCTTC
clone_size: .
d_call: .
v_call: TRBV5-1
j_call: TRBJ2-1

cdr3_aa: CASSQVTVTGELFF
cdr3_nt: TGTGCCAGCAGCCAAGTGACAGTCACCGGGGAGCTGTTTTTT
clone_size: .
d_call: .
v_call: TRBV3-1/TRBV3-2
j_call: TRBJ2-2

cdr3_aa: CAWGQSSGNTIYF
cdr3_nt: TGTGCCTGGGGACAGTCCTCTGGAAACACCATATATTTT
clone_size: .
d_call: .
v_call: TRBV30
j_call: TRBJ1-3

cdr3_aa: CAWRDSTGYEQYF
cdr3_nt: TGTGCCTGGAGAGACAGCACCGGATACGAGCAGTACTTC
clone_size: .
d_call: .
v_call: TRBV30
j_call: TRBJ2-7

cdr3_aa: CASRERDFTSTDTQYF
cdr3_nt: TGTGCCAGCAGAGAACGGGACTTTACTAGCACAGATACGCAGTATTTT
clone_size: .
d_call: .
v_call: TRBV6-1
j_call: TRBJ2-3

cdr3_aa: CASSLYWDKTGAKRGQPQHF
cdr3_nt: TGTGCCAGCAGTTTATATTGGGACAAAACAGGGGCGAAAAGAGGACAGCCCCAGCATTTT
clone_size: .
d_call: TRBD1
v_call: TRBV28
j_call: TRBJ1-5

cdr3_aa: CASSVDSPGQETQYF
cdr3_nt: TGCGCCAGCAGCGTCGACTCCCCCGGCCAAGAGACCCAGTACTTC
clone_size: .
d_call: .
v_call: TRBV5-1
j_call: TRBJ2-5

cdr3_aa: CASEVSGGITEAFF
cdr3_nt: TGTGCCAGCGAGGTATCGGGAGGCATCACTGAAGCTTTCTTT
clone_size: once
d_call: .
v_call: TRBV6-5
j_call: TRBJ1-1

cdr3_aa: CASSITGSYGYTF
cdr3_nt: TGTGCCAGTAGTATTACAGGAAGCTATGGCTACACCTTC
clone_size: .
d_call: .
v_call: TRBV19
j_call: TRBJ1-2

cdr3_aa: CASSPIRGGSASYEQYF
cdr3_nt: TGTGCCAGCTCACCGATCAGGGGAGGGTCGGCATCCTACGAGCAGTACTTC
clone_size: .
d_call: .
v_call: TRBV18
j_call: TRBJ2-7

cdr3_aa: CARGRAGTATGELFF
cdr3_nt: TGTGCCAGGGGAAGGGCCGGGACAGCCACCGGGGAGCTGTTTTTT
clone_size: .
d_call: TRBD1
v_call: TRBV2
j_call: TRBJ2-2

cdr3_aa: CASSKVRVAGVCTDTQYF
cdr3_nt: TGTGCCAGCAGCAAAGTCAGGGTAGCGGGAGTGTGTACAGATACGCAGTATTTT
clone_size: .
d_call: .
v_call: TRBV21-1
j_call: TRBJ2-3

cdr3_aa: CASSLERGNYGYTF
cdr3_nt: TGTGCCAGCAGCTTAGAGAGGGGGAACTATGGCTACACCTTC
clone_size: .
d_call: .
v_call: TRBV7-8
j_call: TRBJ1-2

cdr3_aa: CASSSGGGAVTEAFF
cdr3_nt: TGTGCCAGCAGCTCCGGTGGGGGGGCGGTCACTGAAGCTTTCTTT
clone_size: .
d_call: .
v_call: TRBV11-1
j_call: TRBJ1-1

cdr3_aa: CASRTGKNTEAFF
cdr3_nt: TGTGCCAGTCGGACGGGGAAGAACACTGAAGCTTTCTTT
clone_size: .
d_call: .
v_call: TRBV19
j_call: TRBJ1-1

cdr3_aa: CASSQSQGSQPQHF
cdr3_nt: TGCGCCAGCAGCCAATCACAGGGGTCTCAGCCCCAGCATTTT
clone_size: .
d_call: TRBD1
v_call: TRBV4-1
j_call: TRBJ1-5

cdr3_aa: CASSLYTGRIYEQYF
cdr3_nt: TGTGCCAGCAGCTTATATACAGGGAGAATCTACGAGCAGTACTTC
clone_size: .
d_call: .
v_call: TRBV11-2
j_call: TRBJ2-7

cdr3_aa: CASRGDTTNTEAFF
cdr3_nt: TGTGCCAGCAGGGGGGACACCACGAACACTGAAGCTTTCTTT
clone_size: .
d_call: .
v_call: TRBV6-5
j_call: TRBJ1-1

cdr3_aa: CASSYSGTVNTGELFF
cdr3_nt: TGTGCCAGCAGCTACTCCGGGACAGTGAACACCGGGGAGCTGTTTTTT
clone_size: .
d_call: TRBD1
v_call: TRBV4-2
j_call: TRBJ2-2

cdr3_aa: CAWSKRGTGELFF
cdr3_nt: TGTGCCTGGAGTAAAAGGGGCACCGGGGAGCTGTTTTTT
clone_size: .
d_call: .
v_call: TRBV30
j_call: TRBJ2-2

cdr3_aa: CASSPSSGDTQYF
cdr3_nt: TGTGCCAGCTCACCGTCTTCGGGTGATACGCAGTATTTT
clone_size: .
d_call: .
v_call: TRBV18
j_call: TRBJ2-3

cdr3_aa: CASSESTSGRTSPARGTQYF
cdr3_nt: TGTGCCAGCAGTGAATCAACTAGCGGGAGGACCTCCCCCGCCCGGGGTACGCAGTATTTT
clone_size: .
d_call: TRBD2
v_call: TRBV6-1
j_call: TRBJ2-3

cdr3_aa: CASSQVRRGRSPLHF
cdr3_nt: TGTGCCAGCAGCCAAGTACGGAGGGGACGATCACCCCTCCACTTT
clone_size: .
d_call: .
v_call: TRBV3-1/TRBV3-2
j_call: TRBJ1-6